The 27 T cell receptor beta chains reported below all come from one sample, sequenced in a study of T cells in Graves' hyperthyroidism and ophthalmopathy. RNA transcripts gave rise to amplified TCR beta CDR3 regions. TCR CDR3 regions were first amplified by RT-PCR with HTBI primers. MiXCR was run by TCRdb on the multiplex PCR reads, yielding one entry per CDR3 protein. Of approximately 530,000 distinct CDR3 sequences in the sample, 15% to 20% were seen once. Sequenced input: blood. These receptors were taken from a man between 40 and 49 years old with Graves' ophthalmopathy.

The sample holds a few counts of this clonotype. CDR3 in DNA: TGCGCCAGCAGCTTAAAGCCGACAGTTGGTGTAGGTATGGAGCAGTACTTC. Translated, it gives CASSLKPTVGVGMEQYF. The chain has TRBV4-1 and TRBJ2-7, with a possible D match to TRBD1 (5 bases). Germline CDR1 reads MGHRA; CDR2 reads YSYEKL. CDR3 length: 17 amino acids. Trimming cost V 5 bases and J 7 bases, with 27 bases left between them.

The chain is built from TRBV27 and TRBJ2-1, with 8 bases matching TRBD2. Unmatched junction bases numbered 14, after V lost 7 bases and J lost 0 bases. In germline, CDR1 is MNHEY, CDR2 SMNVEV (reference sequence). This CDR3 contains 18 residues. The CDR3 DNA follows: TGTGCCAGCAAGCGGAGGGCCGAACTAGCGGTCTCCTACAATGAGCAGTTCTTC. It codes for CASKRRAELAVSYNEQFF.

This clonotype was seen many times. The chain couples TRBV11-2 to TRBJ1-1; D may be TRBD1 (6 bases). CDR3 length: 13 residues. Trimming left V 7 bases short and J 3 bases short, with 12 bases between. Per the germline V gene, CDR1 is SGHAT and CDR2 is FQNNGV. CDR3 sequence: CASTVGGDTEAFF. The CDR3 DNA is TGTGCCAGCACCGTAGGGGGTGACACTGAAGCTTTCTTT.

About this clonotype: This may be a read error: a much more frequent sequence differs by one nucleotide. DNA for the CDR3: TGCGTCAGCAGCCAAGATTACGGGGGGGCCGGCAATGAGCAGTTCTTC. The encoded protein is CVSSQDYGGAGNEQFF. The chain couples TRBV4-1 to TRBJ2-1, with 8 nucleotides matching TRBD2. Germline assignment: CDR1 MGHRA and CDR2 YSYEKL. CDR3 size: 16 residues.

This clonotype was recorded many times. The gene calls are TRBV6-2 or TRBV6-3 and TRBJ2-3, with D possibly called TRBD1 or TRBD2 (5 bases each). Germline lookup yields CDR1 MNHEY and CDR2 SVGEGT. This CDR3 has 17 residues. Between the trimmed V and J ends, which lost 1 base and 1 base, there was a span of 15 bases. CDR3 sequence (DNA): TGTGCCAGCAGTTACTTGATTGGGGGAGATGGCACAGATACGCAGTATTTT. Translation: CASSYLIGGDGTDTQYF.

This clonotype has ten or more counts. CDR3 in DNA: TGTGCCAGCAGTGAGCCGGGACAAGGAGCAGATACGCAGTATTTT. Translated, it gives CASSEPGQGADTQYF. V is TRBV2 and J is TRBJ2-3, with D possibly being TRBD1 (6 bases). Looked up from germline, CDR1 is SNHLY and CDR2 is FYNNEI. CDR3 length: 15 amino acids. V was clipped by 3 bases and J by 4 bases, with 14 bases between them.

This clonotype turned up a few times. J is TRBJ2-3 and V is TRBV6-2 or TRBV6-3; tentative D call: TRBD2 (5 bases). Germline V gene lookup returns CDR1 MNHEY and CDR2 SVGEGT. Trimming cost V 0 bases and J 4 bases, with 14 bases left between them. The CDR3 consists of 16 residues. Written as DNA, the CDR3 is TGTGCCAGCAGTTACTCGGTCGGCCTGGGAGCAGATACGCAGTATTTT. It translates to CASSYSVGLGADTQYF.

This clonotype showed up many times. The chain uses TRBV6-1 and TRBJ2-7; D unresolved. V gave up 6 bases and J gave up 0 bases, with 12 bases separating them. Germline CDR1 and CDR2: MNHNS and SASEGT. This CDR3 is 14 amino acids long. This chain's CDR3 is CASSLRPFSYEQYF. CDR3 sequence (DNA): TGTGCCAGCAGCCTTCGGCCCTTCTCCTACGAGCAGTACTTC.

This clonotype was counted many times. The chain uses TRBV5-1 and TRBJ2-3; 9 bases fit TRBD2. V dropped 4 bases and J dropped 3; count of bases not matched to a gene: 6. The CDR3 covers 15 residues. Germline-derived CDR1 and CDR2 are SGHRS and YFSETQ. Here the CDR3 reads CASSLSGRRTDTQYF. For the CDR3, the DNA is TGCGCCAGCAGCCTTAGCGGGAGAAGGACAGATACGCAGTATTTT.

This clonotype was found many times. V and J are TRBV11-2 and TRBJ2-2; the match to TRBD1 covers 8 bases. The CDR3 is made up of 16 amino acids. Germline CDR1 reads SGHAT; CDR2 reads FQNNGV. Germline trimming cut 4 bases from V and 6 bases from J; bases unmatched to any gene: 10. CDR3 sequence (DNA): TGTGCCAGCAGCTGGGGCGGCAGGGGGCTTGCCGGGGAGCTGTTTTTT. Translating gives CASSWGGRGLAGELFF.

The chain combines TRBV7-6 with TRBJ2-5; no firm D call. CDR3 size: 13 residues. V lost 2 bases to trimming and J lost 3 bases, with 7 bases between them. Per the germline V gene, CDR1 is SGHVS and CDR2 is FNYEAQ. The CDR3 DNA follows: TGTGCCAGCAGCTTAAATGGCAAAGAGACCCAGTACTTC. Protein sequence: CASSLNGKETQYF.

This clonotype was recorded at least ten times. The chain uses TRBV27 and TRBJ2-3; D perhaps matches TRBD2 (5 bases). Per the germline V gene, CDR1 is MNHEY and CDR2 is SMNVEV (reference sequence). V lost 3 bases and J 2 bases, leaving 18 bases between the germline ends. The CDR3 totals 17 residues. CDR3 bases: TGTGCCAGCAGTTTTGTCTCCCTAGCCCTACTCACAGATACGCAGTATTTT. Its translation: CASSFVSLALLTDTQYF.

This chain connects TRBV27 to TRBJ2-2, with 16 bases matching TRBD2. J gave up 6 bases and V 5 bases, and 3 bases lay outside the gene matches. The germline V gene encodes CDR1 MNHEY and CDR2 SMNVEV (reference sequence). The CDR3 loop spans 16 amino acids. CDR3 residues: CASSTGTSGRAGELFF. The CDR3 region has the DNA TGTGCCAGCAGTACGGGGACTAGCGGGAGGGCCGGGGAGCTGTTTTTT.

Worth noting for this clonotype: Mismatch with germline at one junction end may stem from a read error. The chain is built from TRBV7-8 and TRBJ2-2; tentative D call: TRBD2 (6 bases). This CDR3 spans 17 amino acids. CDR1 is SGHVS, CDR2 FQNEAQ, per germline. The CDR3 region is CASSPTDPQEGTGELFF. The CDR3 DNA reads TGCGCCAGCAGCCCAACCGACCCACAGGAGGGAACCGGGGAGCTGTTTTTT.

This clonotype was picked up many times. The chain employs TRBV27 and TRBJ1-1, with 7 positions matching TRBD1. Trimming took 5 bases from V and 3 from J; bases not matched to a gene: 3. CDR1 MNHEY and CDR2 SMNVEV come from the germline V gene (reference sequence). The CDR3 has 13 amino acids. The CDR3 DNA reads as TGTGCCAGCAGTCCAGGGGGGCACACTGAAGCTTTCTTT. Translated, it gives CASSPGGHTEAFF.

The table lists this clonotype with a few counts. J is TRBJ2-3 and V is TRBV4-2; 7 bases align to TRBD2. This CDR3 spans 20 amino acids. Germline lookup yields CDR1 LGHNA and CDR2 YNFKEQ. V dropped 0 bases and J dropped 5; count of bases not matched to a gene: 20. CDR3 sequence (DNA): TGTGCCAGCAGCCAAGAATTCGGAGCGGGGCATAATCCCGCACAAGATACGCAGTATTTT. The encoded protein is CASSQEFGAGHNPAQDTQYF.

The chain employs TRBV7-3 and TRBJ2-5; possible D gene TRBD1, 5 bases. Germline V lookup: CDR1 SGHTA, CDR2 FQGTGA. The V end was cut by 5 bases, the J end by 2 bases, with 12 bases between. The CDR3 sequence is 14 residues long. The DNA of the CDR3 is TGTGCCAGCAGCCCCGACAGTAATCAAGAGACCCAGTACTTC. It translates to CASSPDSNQETQYF.

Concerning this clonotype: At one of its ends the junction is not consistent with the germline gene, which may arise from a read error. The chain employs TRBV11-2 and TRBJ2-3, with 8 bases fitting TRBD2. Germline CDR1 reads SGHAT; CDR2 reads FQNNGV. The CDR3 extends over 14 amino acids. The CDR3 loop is CASNLEGGGLGWYF. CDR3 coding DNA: TGTGCCAGCAACTTAGAGGGCGGGGGACTAGGGTGGTATTTT. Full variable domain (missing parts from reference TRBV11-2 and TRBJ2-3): EAGVAQSPRYKIIEKRQSVAFWCNPISGHATLYWYQQILGQGPKLLIQFQNNGVVDDSQLPKDRFSAERLKGVDSTLKIQPAKLEDSAVYLCASNLEGGGLGWYFGPGTRLTVL.

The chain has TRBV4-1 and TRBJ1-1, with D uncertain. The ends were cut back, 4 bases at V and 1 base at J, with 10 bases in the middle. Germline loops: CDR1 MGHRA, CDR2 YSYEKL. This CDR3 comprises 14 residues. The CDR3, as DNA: TGCGCCAGCAGCCTACGACAACAGAACACTGAAGCTTTCTTT. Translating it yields CASSLRQQNTEAFF.

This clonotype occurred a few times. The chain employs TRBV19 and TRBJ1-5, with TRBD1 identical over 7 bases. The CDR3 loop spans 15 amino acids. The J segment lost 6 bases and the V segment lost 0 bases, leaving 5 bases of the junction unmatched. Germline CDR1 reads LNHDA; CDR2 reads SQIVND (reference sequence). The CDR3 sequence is CASSIDQGGGQPQHF. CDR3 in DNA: TGTGCCAGTAGTATAGATCAAGGGGGCGGTCAGCCCCAGCATTTT.

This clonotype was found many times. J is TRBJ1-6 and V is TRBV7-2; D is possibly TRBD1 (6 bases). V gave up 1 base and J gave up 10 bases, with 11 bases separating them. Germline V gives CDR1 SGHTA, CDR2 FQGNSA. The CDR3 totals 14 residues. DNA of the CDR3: TGTGCCAGCAGCTTAGGGTCGGGGGGCTCACCCCTCCACTTT. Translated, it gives CASSLGSGGSPLHF. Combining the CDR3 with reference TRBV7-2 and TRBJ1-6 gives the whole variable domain GAGVSQSPSNKVTEKGKDVELRCDPISGHTALYWYRQSLGQGLEFLIYFQGNSAPDKSGLPSDRFSAERTGGSVSTLTIQRTQQEDSAVYLCASSLGSGGSPLHFGNGTRLTVT.

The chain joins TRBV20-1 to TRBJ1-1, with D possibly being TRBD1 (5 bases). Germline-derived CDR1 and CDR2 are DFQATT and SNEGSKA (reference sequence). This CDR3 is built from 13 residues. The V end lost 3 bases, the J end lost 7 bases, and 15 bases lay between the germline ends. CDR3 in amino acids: CSASPGGRLEAFF. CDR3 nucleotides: TGCAGTGCTAGTCCGGGGGGTCGCCTTGAAGCTTTCTTT.

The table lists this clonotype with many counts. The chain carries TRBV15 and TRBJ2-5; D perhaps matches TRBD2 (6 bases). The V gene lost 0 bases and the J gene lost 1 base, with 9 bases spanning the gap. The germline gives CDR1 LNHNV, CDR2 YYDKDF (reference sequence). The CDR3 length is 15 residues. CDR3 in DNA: TGTGCCACCAGCAGAGATTCGACTAGCCAAGAGACCCAGTACTTC. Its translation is CATSRDSTSQETQYF.

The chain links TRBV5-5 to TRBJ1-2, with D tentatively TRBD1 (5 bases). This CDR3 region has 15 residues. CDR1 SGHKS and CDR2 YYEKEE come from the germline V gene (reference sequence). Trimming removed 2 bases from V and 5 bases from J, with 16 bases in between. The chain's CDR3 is CASSFSRGLRYGYTF. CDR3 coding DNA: TGTGCCAGCAGCTTCTCGAGGGGCCTTAGGTATGGCTACACCTTC.

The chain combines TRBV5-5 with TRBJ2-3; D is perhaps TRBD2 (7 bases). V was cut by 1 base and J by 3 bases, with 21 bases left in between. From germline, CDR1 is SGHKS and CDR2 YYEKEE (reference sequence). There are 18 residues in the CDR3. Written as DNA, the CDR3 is TGTGCCAGCAGCTTGAGGGGTGGGGGGGGCCTCTCAACAGATACGCAGTATTTT. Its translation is CASSLRGGGGLSTDTQYF. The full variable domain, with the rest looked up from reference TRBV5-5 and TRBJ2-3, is DAGVTQSPTHLIKTRGQQVTLRCSPISGHKSVSWYQQVLGQGPQFIFQYYEKEERGRGNFPDRFSARQFPNYSSELNVNALLLGDSALYLCASSLRGGGGLSTDTQYFGPGTRLTVL.

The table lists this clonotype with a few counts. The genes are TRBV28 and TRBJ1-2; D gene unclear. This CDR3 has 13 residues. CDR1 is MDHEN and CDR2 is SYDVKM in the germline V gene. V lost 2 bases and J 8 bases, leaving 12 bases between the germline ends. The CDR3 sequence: CASSLPGTGGYTF. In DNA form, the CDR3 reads TGTGCCAGCAGTTTACCAGGAACGGGGGGCTACACCTTC.

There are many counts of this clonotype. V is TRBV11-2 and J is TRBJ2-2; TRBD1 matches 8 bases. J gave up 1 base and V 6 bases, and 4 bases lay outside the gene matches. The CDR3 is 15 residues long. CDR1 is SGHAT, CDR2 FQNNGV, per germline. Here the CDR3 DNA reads TGTGCCAGCAGAGGGGGACAGGAGAACACCGGGGAGCTGTTTTTT. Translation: CASRGGQENTGELFF.